These 30 T cell receptor beta chains share one sample of origin, sequenced in a study of vaccination effects on CD4 cells after COVID-19. Their cognate antigens are unknown. TCRdb's table, derived via immunoSEQ multiplex PCR, lists solely in-frame clones and lacks some. The sample holds approximately 28,000 clones, roughly 80% seen once. The ViraFEST assay expanded antigen-specific CD4+ T cells with viral peptide pools before sequencing. Following 10 days of culture, CD4+ T cells were isolated. The participants, recipients of two vaccine doses, got either BNT162b2 or mRNA-1273. The sample in question was CD4+ T cells from PBMCs cultured with SARS-CoV-2 spike peptides, obtained after COVID-19 vaccination. The receptors derive from a human donor who received a COVID-19 vaccine. Some clones in this sample may be carry-over from other donors' samples.

The chain recombines TRBV6-5 with TRBJ1-2, with D tentatively TRBD1 (5 bases). CDR1 and CDR2 (germline): MNHEY, SVGAGI. The CDR3 runs to 14 residues. V gave up 7 bases and J gave up 3 bases, with 15 bases separating them. CDR3 nucleotides: TGTGCCAGCACAGGGAGCCTACCGGACTATGGCTACACCTTC. This translates into CASTGSLPDYGYTF.

This clone was found once. The CDR3 region has the DNA TGTGCCAGCAGCTACGGACGACTTAGCAATCAGCCCCAGCATTTT. Its protein is CASSYGRLSNQPQHF. V and J are TRBV5-6 and TRBJ1-5; D is uncertain. V lost 3 bases and J 0 bases, leaving 10 bases between the germline ends. Germline lookup yields CDR1 SGHDT and CDR2 YYEEEE. The CDR3 loop spans 15 amino acids.

The rearrangement links TRBV28 to TRBJ2-3; D is undetermined. Trimming left V 4 bases short and J 2 bases short, with 4 bases between. The germline V gene has CDR1 MDHEN and CDR2 SYDVKM. The CDR3 runs to 12 residues. CDR3 sequence reads: CASSSVTDTQYF. For the CDR3, the DNA is TGTGCCAGCAGTTCGGTCACAGATACGCAGTATTTT.

The rearrangement uses TRBV24-1 and TRBJ2-1; D possibly corresponds to TRBD2 (6 bases). The CDR3 consists of 16 residues. With 3 bases removed from V and 0 bases from J, the gap between germline ends came to 11 bases. Germline V gene lookup returns CDR1 KGHDR and CDR2 SFDVKD. CDR3 DNA: TGTGCCACCAGTGATCGACTAGTGAGCTCCTACAATGAGCAGTTCTTC. Translating gives CATSDRLVSSYNEQFF.

The chain has TRBV21-1 and TRBJ2-7. TRBV21-1 is a pseudogene locus. The CDR3 consists of 16 residues. The CDR3 here is CASSKAVGPANYEQYV. CDR3 coding DNA: TGTGCCAGCAGCAAAGCAGTAGGGCCAGCAAACTACGAGCAGTACGTC.

This clone appeared a single time. V usage is TRBV5-1 and J usage is TRBJ2-3; 7 bases fit TRBD1. J gave up 0 bases and V 0 bases, and 1 base lay outside the gene matches. This CDR3 is 15 amino acids long. The V gene's germline CDR1 is SGHRS and CDR2 YFSETQ. CDR3 sequence: CASSLGDSSTDTQYF. The CDR3 DNA reads as TGCGCCAGCAGCTTGGGGGACAGCAGCACAGATACGCAGTATTTT.

This clone was recorded only once. V gene TRBV12-3 or TRBV12-4 combines with J gene TRBJ1-2; TRBD1 might be the D (6 bases). V dropped 8 bases and J dropped 2 bases, with 12 bases sitting between them. The length of the CDR3 is 13 residues. The CDR3: CASSSDRNYGYTF. The CDR3 bases are TGTGCCAGCTCCTCCGACAGGAACTATGGCTACACCTTC.

The chain carries TRBV30 and TRBJ2-5, with D uncertain. Germline assignment: CDR1 GTSNPN and CDR2 SVGIG (reference sequence). The germline V and J ends were trimmed by 7 bases and 5 bases, with 26 bases remaining between them. This CDR3 has 16 amino acids. The CDR3 protein is CASTPGPVPLGETQYF. In DNA, the CDR3 is TGTGCCTCGACGCCAGGACCCGTCCCACTGGGGGAGACCCAGTACTTC.

This clone is termed medium-sized. The same CDR3 is also encoded by other DNA sequences in this sample. The V call is TRBV5-1, the J call TRBJ2-6; D is uncertain. The CDR3 extends over 14 amino acids. Trimming removed 2 bases at V and 0 bases at J, with 3 bases between. Germline loops: CDR1 SGHRS, CDR2 YFSETQ. CDR3 DNA: TGCGCCAGCAGCTTATACTCTGGGGCCAACGTCCTGACTTTC. Protein: CASSLYSGANVLTF. Looking up the rest from reference TRBV5-1 and TRBJ2-6 gives the full variable domain: KAGVTQTPRYLIKTRGQQVTLSCSPISGHRSVSWYQQTPGQGLQFLFEYFSETQRNKGNFPGRFSGRQFSNSRSEMNVSTLELGDSALYLCASSLYSGANVLTFGAGSRLTVL.

The chain carries TRBV18 and TRBJ1-1; no clear D gene. V was pared by 3 bases and J by 6 bases, with 8 bases between. The CDR3 length is 12 residues. Germline-derived CDR1 and CDR2 are KGHSH and LQKENI. CDR3 nucleotides: TGTGCCAGCTCACCTCGGCTGTCTGAAGCTTTCTTT. This translates into CASSPRLSEAFF.

This clone was found once. The chain has TRBV5-1 and TRBJ1-1; weak D call: TRBD1 (6 bases). The CDR3 runs to 14 residues. V was cut by 2 bases and J by 3 bases, with 11 bases left in between. Germline-derived CDR1 and CDR2 are SGHRS and YFSETQ. This CDR3 reads CASSFGGADTEAFF. The CDR3 coding sequence is TGCGCCAGCAGCTTTGGGGGGGCCGACACTGAAGCTTTCTTT. The full variable domain, in which reference TRBV5-1 and TRBJ1-1 provide the parts outside the CDR3, is KAGVTQTPRYLIKTRGQQVTLSCSPISGHRSVSWYQQTPGQGLQFLFEYFSETQRNKGNFPGRFSGRQFSNSRSEMNVSTLELGDSALYLCASSFGGADTEAFFGQGTRLTVV.

The chain carries TRBV5-1 and TRBJ2-5, with D possibly being TRBD1 (5 bases). This CDR3 is built from 13 residues. CDR1 is SGHRS, CDR2 YFSETQ, per germline. Trimming shortened V by 5 bases and J by 1 base, and 9 bases separated the two germline ends. CDR3: CASSSGSQETQYF. The CDR3 region has the DNA TGCGCCAGCAGTTCAGGGTCCCAAGAGACCCAGTACTTC. Together with reference TRBV5-1 and TRBJ2-5, the CDR3 gives the full variable domain: KAGVTQTPRYLIKTRGQQVTLSCSPISGHRSVSWYQQTPGQGLQFLFEYFSETQRNKGNFPGRFSGRQFSNSRSEMNVSTLELGDSALYLCASSSGSQETQYFGPGTRLLVL.

This chain links TRBV5-1 with TRBJ2-1; 9 nucleotides match TRBD1. There are 14 residues in the CDR3. The trim removed 3 bases at V and 6 bases at J, leaving 4 bases unmatched. The germline gives CDR1 SGHRS, CDR2 YFSETQ. CDR3 in amino acids: CASSWGTGLNEQFF. The CDR3 DNA reads as TGCGCCAGCAGCTGGGGGACAGGGCTCAATGAGCAGTTCTTC.

The CDR3 spells CASSGQGAFNSPLHF. CDR3 in DNA: TGTGCCAGCTCTGGACAGGGGGCTTTCAATTCACCCCTCCACTTT. This chain links TRBV6-6 with TRBJ1-6; 11 bases are shared with TRBD1. Per germline, CDR1 MNHNY and CDR2 SVGAGI (reference sequence). The CDR3 sequence is 15 residues long. Trimming cost V 8 bases and J 7 bases; bases outside gene matches: 7.

This chain joins TRBV5-5 and TRBJ2-1, with 10 bases aligning to TRBD2. J gave up 4 bases and V 4 bases, and 8 bases lay outside the gene matches. The CDR3 loop spans 16 amino acids. The germline V gene has CDR1 SGHKS and CDR2 YYEKEE (reference sequence). The CDR3 DNA sequence: TGTGCCAGCAGCAACGGGGCTAGCGGGGGTTACAATGAGCAGTTCTTC. Translating it yields CASSNGASGGYNEQFF. The entire variable domain, with the rest obtained from reference TRBV5-5 and TRBJ2-1, is as follows: DAGVTQSPTHLIKTRGQQVTLRCSPISGHKSVSWYQQVLGQGPQFIFQYYEKEERGRGNFPDRFSARQFPNYSSELNVNALLLGDSALYLCASSNGASGGYNEQFFGPGTRLTVL.

The chain employs TRBV7-2 and TRBJ2-3; the match to TRBD2 covers 12 bases. The CDR3 consists of 16 residues. Trimming cost V 5 bases and J 5 bases; bases outside gene matches: 8. Germline V gene data show CDR1 as SGHTA and CDR2 as FQGNSA. The DNA of the CDR3 is TGTGCCAGCAGCCCGCTACTAGCGGGGGGTGGAGATACGCAGTATTTT. Translated, it gives CASSPLLAGGGDTQYF.

The chain employs TRBV12-5 and TRBJ2-3, with TRBD1 as a possible D gene (7 bases). The germline V gene encodes CDR1 LGHNT and CDR2 FRNRAP. The CDR3 consists of 15 residues. V was clipped by 3 bases and J by 4 bases, with 14 bases between them. CDR3 bases: TGTGCTAGTGGTTTCGGTCAGGGGGGCCCAGATACGCAGTATTTT. Translated: CASGFGQGGPDTQYF.

This chain joins TRBV24-1 and TRBJ2-3; TRBD2 might be the D (6 bases). In germline, CDR1 is KGHDR, CDR2 SFDVKD. The CDR3 length is 13 residues. V shed 7 bases and J shed 2 bases, with 9 bases lying between them. The CDR3 sequence is CATRGTLTDTQYF. Here the CDR3 DNA reads TGTGCCACCAGAGGGACTCTCACAGATACGCAGTATTTT.

This clone was observed a few times. The rearrangement links TRBV14 to TRBJ1-5, with D unclear. The germline V gene encodes CDR1 SGHDN and CDR2 FVKESK. CDR3 size: 12 residues. Trimming cost V 2 bases and J 9 bases, with 8 bases left between them. CDR3 in amino acids: CASSQYRGPQHF. CDR3 sequence (DNA): TGTGCCAGCAGCCAATACCGGGGGCCCCAGCATTTT.

The V call is TRBV7-8, the J call TRBJ2-1; D not resolved. CDR1 and CDR2 from the germline V gene are SGHVS and FQNEAQ. V was cut by 2 bases and J by 5 bases, with 13 bases left in between. This CDR3 region has 15 residues. CDR3: CASSLRTPWDNEQFF. Here the CDR3 DNA reads TGTGCCAGCAGCTTAAGAACCCCCTGGGACAATGAGCAGTTCTTC.

V and J are TRBV28 and TRBJ2-5, with TRBD2 identical over 7 bases. The CDR3 runs to 17 residues. V trimming: 3 bases; J trimming: 1 base; junction bases outside the gene matches: 11. Germline assignment: CDR1 MDHEN and CDR2 SYDVKM. CDR3 coding DNA: TGTGCCAGCAGTTTCTCGGGTCTAGCGGAGACCCAAGAGACCCAGTACTTC. It translates to CASSFSGLAETQETQYF.

This clone is a singleton in its sample. J is TRBJ2-1 and V is TRBV3-1 (or the pseudogene TRBV3-2), with TRBD2 matching over 11 bases. The CDR3 has 15 amino acids. Germline-derived CDR1 and CDR2 are LGHDT and YNNKEL (reference sequence). With 4 bases clipped from V and 6 bases from J, the junction kept 5 bases outside the gene matches. CDR3 residues: CASSPLAGGRNEQFF. The CDR3 DNA follows: TGTGCCAGCAGCCCCCTAGCGGGGGGTCGCAATGAGCAGTTCTTC.

The count of this clone is one. CDR3 nucleotide sequence: TGTGCCAGCAGCAGGGACGGGACCTACGAGCAGTACGTC. Protein sequence: CASSRDGTYEQYV. The chain joins TRBV6-6 to TRBJ2-7; D possibly uses TRBD1 or TRBD2 (5 bases each). Trimming removed 6 bases at V and 2 bases at J, with 11 bases between. The CDR3 has 13 amino acids. Per germline, CDR1 MNHNY and CDR2 SVGAGI (reference sequence).

The chain links TRBV6-5 to TRBJ1-4, with TRBD1 matching 9 bases. Unmatched junction bases numbered 5, after V lost 7 bases and J lost 8 bases. The CDR3 has 13 residues. From germline, CDR1 is MNHEY and CDR2 SVGAGI. The CDR3 spells CASTNRGREKLFF. DNA for the CDR3: TGTGCCAGCACTAACAGGGGGCGCGAAAAACTGTTTTTT.

This sequence joins TRBV7-8 and TRBJ1-4, with D tentatively TRBD1 (5 bases). The CDR3 consists of 15 residues. CDR1 and CDR2 from the germline V gene are SGHVS and FQNEAQ. Trimming took 10 bases from V and 1 from J, leaving 16 bases between them. The CDR3 reads CATGGSGITNEKLFF. Written as DNA, the CDR3 is TGTGCCACCGGGGGGTCAGGGATAACTAATGAAAAACTGTTTTTT.

The chain couples TRBV10-2 to TRBJ2-7, with D possibly TRBD1 on 6 matching bases. Germline lookup yields CDR1 WSHSY and CDR2 SAAADI. This CDR3 region has 13 residues. Trimming took 3 bases from V and 7 from J, leaving 13 bases between them. CDR3 amino acids: CASSESGVGEQYV. CDR3 sequence (DNA): TGCGCCAGCAGTGAATCAGGGGTGGGGGAGCAGTACGTC.

The chain's CDR3 is CASSLRQGAYEQYV. As DNA, the CDR3 is TGTGCCAGCAGCTTAAGACAGGGGGCTTACGAGCAGTACGTC. The rearrangement links TRBV7-2 to TRBJ2-7; 10 nucleotides agree with TRBD1. V shed 2 bases, J shed 4 bases, and the junction held 2 bases outside the gene matches. CDR3 size: 14 residues. CDR1 is SGHTA and CDR2 is FQGNSA in the germline V gene.

This chain joins TRBV29-1 and TRBJ2-5; TRBD1 matches 12 bases. CDR3 length equals 16 residues. V shed 6 bases, J shed 0 bases, and the junction held 8 bases outside the gene matches. Germline-derived CDR1 and CDR2 are SQVTM and ANQGSEA. CDR3 amino acids: CSVGTGGIPHQETQYF. In DNA, the CDR3 is TGCAGCGTCGGGACAGGGGGCATACCGCACCAAGAGACCCAGTACTTC.

This clone was seen a few times. The V gene is TRBV5-1, the J gene TRBJ2-5; 8 bases are shared with TRBD2. The CDR3 has 16 amino acids. J lost 2 bases, V lost 0 bases, and 6 bases had no gene match. Per the germline V gene, CDR1 is SGHRS and CDR2 is YFSETQ. CDR3 nucleotides: TGCGCCAGCAGCTTGGGGACGGGGGGGGCACAAGAGACCCAGTACTTC. Translating gives CASSLGTGGAQETQYF.

The chain employs TRBV5-6 and TRBJ2-1; D not resolved. The CDR3 length is 15 residues. In germline, CDR1 is SGHDT, CDR2 YYEEEE. The V end was cut by 0 bases, the J end by 2 bases, with 9 bases between. The CDR3 loop is CASSLVVRPYNEQFF. CDR3 nucleotide sequence: TGTGCCAGCAGCTTGGTAGTCAGGCCCTACAATGAGCAGTTCTTC.